This T cell receptor (beta chain) was observed in a study of T cell repertoires in cytomegalovirus infection. Across the whole study: Recently identified HLA-C-restricted CMV epitopes were among the peptides used. CMV infection plus the matching HLA type was flagged by public TCR beta signatures.

This CDR3 has 16 amino acids. Germline lookup yields CDR1 LGHNA and CDR2 YSLEER. Trimming took 4 bases from V and 3 from J, leaving 19 bases between them. Using its own MiXCR run on the reads, TCRdb lists one record per CDR3 protein. The sample holds hundreds of thousands of distinct CDR3 sequences, around 31% seen once. Study conclusions and caveats: Public TCR beta family frequency separated CMV-and-HLA carriers, including in an independent cohort. HLA-C-restricted CMV-specific TCR beta clonotypes were dominant in the ex vivo response.

Of note for this clonotype: Its target is unknown.

Sequencing was performed on cultured PBMCs, taken from culture after CMV antigen stimulation. The chain combines TRBV4-3 with TRBJ2-7; D perhaps matches TRBD2 (7 bases). This TCR was sampled from a human donor in good health (CMV status not recorded). Some clones in this sample may be carry-over from other donors' samples. The CDR3 nucleotides read TGCGCCAGCAGCCCCGGGATTGGGGGGGGCGGCTACGAGCAGTACTTC. Its protein product is CASSPGIGGGGYEQYF.